Each of the 2 T cell receptor beta chains below was sequenced from the same sample in a study of T-cell memory formation after mild COVID-19. TCRdb processed the 5' RACE reads anew with MiXCR; each CDR3 protein has one entry. Of about 290,000 distinct CDR3 sequences listed, 15% to 20% are singletons. Specimen: PBMCs or a T cell subset sorted from them (not recorded which). These receptors were taken from a man aged 18 to 30 who had mild COVID-19 (a few samples of this study predate the infection). Cell type and time point are not known.

The chain joins TRBV20-1 to TRBJ1-1; D unclear. V shed 3 bases and J shed 5 bases, with 16 bases lying between them. The CDR3 has 14 amino acids. Germline V gene lookup returns CDR1 DFQATT and CDR2 SNEGSKA (reference sequence). The DNA for the CDR3 is TGCAGTGCTAGTTATCATCCAGGCGGGACTGAAGCTTTCTTT. It codes for CSASYHPGGTEAFF.

This chain uses TRBV12-1 with TRBJ2-5; the D call of TRBD2 is as the table states it, not checked on the DNA. TRBV12-1 represents a pseudogene. This CDR3 is built from 16 residues. The CDR3 coding sequence is TGTGCCAGCAGCGCTACCCTCCGGGCTGGTGGAGAGACCCAGTACTTC. Its protein is CASSATLRAGGETQYF.